One and the same sample provided the 11 T cell receptor beta chains below, sequenced in a study of PD-1 blockade in classical Hodgkin lymphoma. TCRdb keeps only in-frame clones here, not all; method: immunoSEQ multiplex PCR. The table includes 19,000 or so clones, approximately 80% detected once. Time point noted: cycle 4 day 1 (C4D1), after 6 weeks of nivolumab. Relapses following autologous stem cell transplantation were seen in all patients, with brentuximab vedotin exposure varying. This specimen was peripheral blood mononuclear cells (PBMCs), taken before the fourth cycle of nivolumab. The receptors originated from a human donor with classical Hodgkin lymphoma.

V gene TRBV5-1 combines with J gene TRBJ2-1; 8 bases match TRBD2. Germline V gene data show CDR1 as SGHRS and CDR2 as YFSETQ. CDR3 length: 14 amino acids. Trimming took 4 bases from V and 4 from J; bases not matched to a gene: 4. Here the CDR3 DNA reads TGCGCCAGCAGCGGGAGCGGGAGATACAATGAGCAGTTCTTC. This codes for CASSGSGRYNEQFF.

The rearrangement links TRBV6-6 to TRBJ2-1; D remains ambiguous. Germline-derived CDR1 and CDR2 are MNHNY and SVGAGI (reference sequence). Trimming shortened V by 5 bases and J by 2 bases, and 4 bases separated the two germline ends. The CDR3 length is 12 residues. CDR3: CASSRPYNEQFF. Written as DNA, the CDR3 is TGTGCCAGCAGTCGACCCTACAATGAGCAGTTCTTC.

This clone showed up just once. This sequence joins TRBV4-1 and TRBJ2-2; D remains ambiguous. Trimming removed 1 base from V and 0 bases from J, with 6 bases in between. In germline, CDR1 is MGHRA, CDR2 YSYEKL. CDR3 length equals 15 residues. CDR3 nucleotides: TGCGCCAGCAGCCAAGTTCCTTCGAACACCGGGGAGCTGTTTTTT. It translates to CASSQVPSNTGELFF.

Sample share makes this clone medium-sized. This chain uses TRBV10-1 with TRBJ2-7; a possible D gene is TRBD1 (6 bases). The germline V gene has CDR1 WNHNN and CDR2 SYGVQD (reference sequence). The CDR3 is 12 residues long. The germline V and J ends were trimmed by 1 base and 7 bases, with 8 bases remaining between them. The CDR3 DNA follows: TGCGCCAGCAGTGAGTTCCAGGGGGAGCAGTACTTC. This gives the protein CASSEFQGEQYF.

The chain joins TRBV6-6 to TRBJ1-1; no definite D call. This CDR3 has 15 amino acids. Germline V gene sequence: CDR1 MNHNY, CDR2 SVGAGI (reference sequence). Trimming pared 0 bases from V and 6 bases from J, leaving 14 bases between. CDR3 sequence reads: CASSYSRGRSPEAFF. The CDR3, as DNA: TGTGCCAGCAGTTACTCGAGAGGTAGGTCCCCTGAAGCTTTCTTT.

The chain is built from TRBV4-1 and TRBJ1-4, with D possibly TRBD1 on 6 matching bases. Germline V gene sequence: CDR1 MGHRA, CDR2 YSYEKL. CDR3 size: 15 residues. V lost 1 base to trimming and J lost 6 bases, with 12 bases between them. CDR3 nucleotides: TGCGCCAGCAGCCAAGCGCCAGGGGAGTATGAAAAACTGTTTTTT. Encoded protein: CASSQAPGEYEKLFF.

This chain uses TRBV5-1 with TRBJ2-7; 9 bases agree with TRBD1. This CDR3 region has 16 residues. The V and J ends lost 0 bases and 0 bases, in that order; junction bases with no gene match: 4. Germline CDR1 is SGHRS and CDR2 is YFSETQ. CDR3 sequence (DNA): TGCGCCAGCAGCTTGGCGACAGGGGGACGCTCCTACGAGCAGTACTTC. Its protein is CASSLATGGRSYEQYF.

The chain links TRBV5-4 to TRBJ1-2, with TRBD1 matching 8 bases. V dropped 5 bases and J dropped 7; count of bases not matched to a gene: 4. The germline gives CDR1 SGHNT, CDR2 YYREEE (reference sequence). The CDR3 is 12 amino acids. CDR3: CASSQGAGGYTF. CDR3 DNA: TGTGCCAGCAGTCAGGGGGCCGGTGGCTACACCTTC.

The chain joins TRBV30 to TRBJ2-5; tentatively, D is TRBD2 (5 bases). Trimming took off 5 bases at V and 4 bases at J, with 11 bases between the two ends. Germline V gene data show CDR1 as GTSNPN and CDR2 as SVGIG (reference sequence). The length of the CDR3 is 12 residues. The CDR3 spells CAWASGRETQYF. For the CDR3, the DNA is TGTGCCTGGGCCAGTGGGAGAGAGACCCAGTACTTC.

This chain connects TRBV7-9 to TRBJ2-1; D is ambiguous. The CDR3 consists of 13 residues. Trimming took off 5 bases at V and 1 base at J, with 6 bases between the two ends. Germline CDR1 SEHNR, CDR2 FQNEAQ (reference sequence). The CDR3: CASSPGSYNEQFF. The DNA of the CDR3 is TGTGCCAGCAGCCCTGGGTCCTACAATGAGCAGTTCTTC.

The rearrangement uses TRBV5-6 and TRBJ2-5, with D perhaps TRBD1 or TRBD2 (5 bases each). Trimming cost V 0 bases and J 1 base, with 7 bases left between them. Germline V lookup: CDR1 SGHDT, CDR2 YYEEEE. There are 14 residues in the CDR3. The CDR3 nucleotides are TGTGCCAGCAGCTTGGTGGGGGTCCAAGAGACCCAGTACTTC. It is translated as CASSLVGVQETQYF.